This T cell receptor beta chain comes out of a study of blood T cell repertoires in COVID-19. Source study methods: Researchers report that nucleated cell counts were estimated from reference gene primer amplification. Assay used: immunoSEQ multiplex PCR; TCRdb lists only in-frame clones, some missing. V and J calls plus clone size are reproduced from that table; the DNA served to infer D and trimming. The data show about 410,000 clones, with roughly 90% seen just once and less than 2% held by the top ten. Trimming shortened V by 1 base and J by 2 bases, and 21 bases separated the two germline ends. Per the germline V gene, CDR1 is SEHNR and CDR2 is FQNEAQ (reference sequence). CDR3 length: 19 amino acids.

The chain recombines TRBV7-9 with TRBJ1-3; D is undetermined. This sequence was found in a young woman who had recovered from COVID-19. Sequenced material: PBMCs or T cells enriched from blood (not recorded which). The CDR3 DNA reads as TGTGCCAGCAGCTTAGTATTGGGGAGTTCGAGGGAGACTGGAAACACCATATATTTT. Its translation: CASSLVLGSSRETGNTIYF.